What follows is one T cell receptor beta chain and its context. No antigen is known for it. CD45RO-negative, CCR7-selected cells formed the naive CD8 fraction, which excluded terminally differentiated effector memory CD45RA+ cells. All participating donors were Caucasian adults from Nashville, Tennessee. Method: immunoSEQ multiplex PCR; TCRdb's copy keeps in-frame clones and lacks some. The table shows 800,000 to 950,000 clones, with around 96% occurring only once. These data originate in a study of shared clonotypes between healthy human individuals. General observations from the study: Expectations were that clonotype sharing among donors would be affected by sequencing depth.

Trimming took off 3 bases at V and 6 bases at J, with 6 bases between the two ends. This CDR3 has 12 amino acids. The sequence was obtained from a man in his thirties or forties in good health. The rearrangement joins TRBV5-7 to TRBJ2-2; D gene unclear. TRBV5-7 is an ORF, with its function uncertain. Sequencing input: naive CD8+ T cells sorted from blood. The CDR3 bases are TGTGCCAGCAGCTCGCTGGCCGGGGAGCTGTTTTTT. Its translation: CASSSLAGELFF.